Below are 28 T cell receptor beta chains sequenced from a single sample in a study of blood T cell repertoires in COVID-19. TCRdb keeps only in-frame clones here, not all; method: immunoSEQ multiplex PCR. The table shows about 150,000 clones, with 75% to 90% occurring only once. What was sequenced was peripheral blood. The receptors shown here come from an older woman with acute or convalescent COVID-19.

The chain uses TRBV18 and TRBJ1-1; maybe TRBD1 (5 bases). The CDR3 has 14 amino acids. V lost 1 base to trimming and J lost 3 bases, with 9 bases between them. CDR1 and CDR2 from the germline V gene are KGHSH and LQKENI. CDR3 loop: CASSPRQIDTEAFF. The CDR3, as DNA: TGTGCCAGCTCACCACGACAGATAGACACTGAAGCTTTCTTT. Full variable domain (outside the CDR3, taken from reference TRBV18 and TRBJ1-1): NAGVMQNPRHLVRRRGQEARLRCSPMKGHSHVYWYRQLPEEGLKFMVYLQKENIIDESGMPKERFSAEFPKEGPSILRIQQVVRGDSAAYFCASSPRQIDTEAFFGQGTRLTVV.

The J gene is TRBJ1-1, the V gene TRBV6-6; a weak D match, TRBD1 (5 bases). Germline V CDR1 and CDR2: MNHNY, SVGAGI (reference sequence). The V gene lost 10 bases and the J gene lost 1 base, with 10 bases spanning the gap. This CDR3 has 12 residues. In DNA form, the CDR3 reads TGTGCCACCTCAAGGGGGAACACTGAAGCTTTCTTT. Its translation: CATSRGNTEAFF.

The chain recombines TRBV6-5 with TRBJ1-2; TRBD1 matches 7 bases. Germline V gene lookup returns CDR1 MNHEY and CDR2 SVGAGI. J lost 8 bases, V lost 4 bases, and 7 bases had no gene match. This CDR3 has 13 amino acids. As DNA, the CDR3 is TGTGCCAGCAGTTCTGGACAGGTCCGGGGCTACACCTTC. Translation: CASSSGQVRGYTF.

V gene TRBV11-2 combines with J gene TRBJ1-2; D might be TRBD1 (5 bases). Trimming removed 2 bases from V and 1 base from J, with 17 bases in between. Germline V CDR1 and CDR2: SGHAT, FQNNGV. This CDR3 is built from 17 residues. CDR3 coding DNA: TGTGCCAGCAGCTTATCTTGGGCAGGCAGGGATAACTATGGCTACACCTTC. Translated, it gives CASSLSWAGRDNYGYTF.

The rearrangement uses TRBV5-1 and TRBJ1-2; 8 positions match TRBD1. V dropped 2 bases and J dropped 4; count of bases not matched to a gene: 7. Germline lookup yields CDR1 SGHRS and CDR2 YFSETQ. CDR3 length: 15 residues. The CDR3 reads CASSFEPGQVYGYTF. The CDR3, as DNA: TGCGCCAGCAGCTTTGAGCCGGGACAGGTCTATGGCTACACCTTC.

The chain has TRBV3-1 (or the pseudogene TRBV3-2) and TRBJ1-4; a weak D match, TRBD1 (6 bases). The V gene lost 4 bases and the J gene lost 7 bases, with 16 bases spanning the gap. The length of the CDR3 is 15 residues. CDR1 is LGHDT, CDR2 YNNKEL, per germline (reference sequence). In nucleotides, the CDR3 is TGTGCCAGCAGCCGTCGGACAGAAGGGGTTGAAAAACTGTTTTTT. As protein: CASSRRTEGVEKLFF.

The chain is built from TRBV5-1 and TRBJ2-7; 9 bases are a match to TRBD2. J lost 1 base, V lost 4 bases, and 6 bases had no gene match. CDR3 size: 15 residues. Germline lookup yields CDR1 SGHRS and CDR2 YFSETQ. CDR3 amino acids: CASSDQAGGSYEQYF. Here the CDR3 DNA reads TGCGCCAGCAGCGACCAAGCGGGGGGATCCTACGAGCAGTACTTC.

This clone was observed a single time. The chain employs TRBV5-1 and TRBJ2-5; D is ambiguous. The CDR3 covers 13 residues. V lost 4 bases to trimming and J lost 3 bases, with 10 bases between them. In germline, CDR1 is SGHRS, CDR2 YFSETQ. The CDR3 bases are TGCGCCAGCAGCAGTCAGGCCGAAGAGACCCAGTACTTC. Translation gives CASSSQAEETQYF.

The chain employs TRBV5-4 and TRBJ2-5; a weak D match, TRBD2 (7 bases). V was shortened by 3 bases and J by 4 bases, with 19 bases between the two germline ends. The CDR3 covers 16 residues. Germline V gene data show CDR1 as SGHNT and CDR2 as YYREEE (reference sequence). The CDR3 sequence: CASSSAVLGGAETQYF. In DNA form, the CDR3 reads TGTGCCAGCAGCTCGGCCGTGTTGGGGGGGGCAGAGACCCAGTACTTC.

V usage is TRBV4-1 and J usage is TRBJ2-1; 7 bases are a match to TRBD2. CDR3 size: 19 residues. CDR1 and CDR2 (germline): MGHRA, YSYEKL. Trimming removed 1 base from V and 5 bases from J; junction bases left unmatched: 17. The CDR3 spells CASSQVPGRGVWGDNEQFF. In nucleotides, the CDR3 is TGCGCCAGCAGCCAAGTCCCGGGGAGGGGAGTATGGGGGGACAATGAGCAGTTCTTC.

The chain links TRBV9 to TRBJ2-1; the match to TRBD1 covers 8 bases. Trimming removed 0 bases from V and 10 bases from J; junction bases left unmatched: 6. The CDR3 is made up of 14 amino acids. Germline loops: CDR1 SGDLS, CDR2 YYNGEE. CDR3 in DNA: TGTGCCAGCAGCGTAGAACAGGGGGTGAAGGAGCAGTTCTTC. This encodes CASSVEQGVKEQFF.

V usage is TRBV20-1 and J usage is TRBJ1-4; no clear D. CDR1 and CDR2 (germline): DFQATT, SNEGSKA (reference sequence). CDR3 length: 12 amino acids. V was cut by 3 bases and J by 11 bases, with 13 bases left in between. In nucleotides, the CDR3 is TGCAGTGCTAGTCCTGACGCGGGGAAACTGTTTTTT. It yields the protein CSASPDAGKLFF.

The chain links TRBV9 to TRBJ2-5; TRBD2 agrees at 7 bases. Germline-derived CDR1 and CDR2 are SGDLS and YYNGEE. The length of the CDR3 is 13 residues. The V segment lost 7 bases and the J segment 0 bases; nucleotides outside the gene matches: 3. The CDR3 nucleotides read TGTGCCAGCTCGCGGGGGTACCAAGAGACCCAGTACTTC. This sequence encodes CASSRGYQETQYF.

The chain combines TRBV6-5 with TRBJ1-1; D perhaps matches TRBD1 (5 bases). CDR1 MNHEY and CDR2 SVGAGI come from the germline V gene. Trimming left V 6 bases short and J 7 bases short, with 12 bases between. There are 12 residues in the CDR3. Written as DNA, the CDR3 is TGTGCCAGCAGCAGCGGGACCCTTGAAGCTTTCTTT. The encoded protein is CASSSGTLEAFF.

This sequence joins TRBV5-5 and TRBJ2-3; 8 bases map to TRBD1. The germline V gene encodes CDR1 SGHKS and CDR2 YYEKEE (reference sequence). This CDR3 contains 14 residues. V shed 0 bases, J shed 10 bases, and the junction held 7 bases outside the gene matches. CDR3 DNA sequence: TGTGCCAGCAGCTTGGCAGGGGGCTCACAGCCGCAGTATTTT. It yields the protein CASSLAGGSQPQYF.

This clone has a handful of counts. The CDR3 DNA reads TGCGCCAGCAGCTGGAATAAGGGACAGAAGGTATACGAGCAGTACTTC. Translated: CASSWNKGQKVYEQYF. The J gene is TRBJ2-7, the V gene TRBV4-3; 7 nucleotides line up with TRBD1. CDR1 is LGHNA and CDR2 is YSLEER in the germline V gene. The CDR3 is made up of 16 amino acids. The V segment lost 5 bases and the J segment 4 bases; nucleotides outside the gene matches: 14.

V and J are TRBV6-2 or TRBV6-3 and TRBJ1-4; TRBD1 is a possible D gene (6 bases). The ends were cut back, 6 bases at V and 3 bases at J, with 14 bases in the middle. CDR1 is MNHEY and CDR2 is SVGEGT in the germline V gene. This CDR3 contains 15 residues. CDR3: CASSTRQVSNEKLFF. CDR3 coding DNA: TGTGCCAGCAGCACCCGACAGGTGTCTAATGAAAAACTGTTTTTT.

The chain employs TRBV18 and TRBJ2-4, with D possibly matching TRBD1 (6 bases). There are 12 residues in the CDR3. Trimming stripped 6 bases from V and 12 bases from J, with 15 bases between. CDR1 KGHSH and CDR2 LQKENI come from the germline V gene. The CDR3 DNA reads as TGTGCCAGCTCCCTGGACAGTCCAAATCAGTACTTC. Translating gives CASSLDSPNQYF. Based on the CDR3 plus reference TRBV18 and TRBJ2-4, the full variable domain is NAGVMQNPRHLVRRRGQEARLRCSPMKGHSHVYWYRQLPEEGLKFMVYLQKENIIDESGMPKERFSAEFPKEGPSILRIQQVVRGDSAAYFCASSLDSPNQYFGAGTRLSVL.

The rearrangement joins TRBV19 to TRBJ2-7, with 10 bases identical to TRBD1. CDR1 and CDR2 from the germline V gene are LNHDA and SQIVND (reference sequence). This CDR3 spans 16 amino acids. J gave up 4 bases and V 1 base, and 7 bases lay outside the gene matches. The CDR3 DNA follows: TGTGCCAGTAGTATAGGCACGACAGGGGGCTTTTACGAGCAGTACTTC. It specifies CASSIGTTGGFYEQYF. Full variable domain (rest looked up from reference TRBV19 and TRBJ2-7): DGGITQSPKYLFRKEGQNVTLSCEQNLNHDAMYWYRQDPGQGLRLIYYSQIVNDFQKGDIAEGYSVSREKKESFPLTVTSAQKNPTAFYLCASSIGTTGGFYEQYFGPGTRLTVT.

The rearrangement uses TRBV6-5 and TRBJ1-2; D is possibly TRBD1 (5 bases). Trimming took 5 bases from V and 4 from J, leaving 11 bases between them. CDR1 is MNHEY, CDR2 SVGAGI, per germline. This CDR3 contains 13 residues. The CDR3 bases are TGTGCCAGCAGTCCACGGGACTCCTATGGCTACACCTTC. It encodes CASSPRDSYGYTF.

This chain uses TRBV18 with TRBJ2-7; TRBD1 agrees at 9 bases. The CDR3 sequence is 17 residues long. J gave up 4 bases and V 1 base, and 11 bases lay outside the gene matches. Germline-derived CDR1 and CDR2 are KGHSH and LQKENI. DNA for the CDR3: TGTGCCAGCTCACCACGTAAGGGACAGGGCGTGGGGTACGAGCAGTACTTC. Its translation: CASSPRKGQGVGYEQYF.

The chain couples TRBV5-6 to TRBJ1-6; 11 bases are a match to TRBD1. The trim removed 3 bases at V and 9 bases at J, leaving 8 bases unmatched. The CDR3 sequence is 16 residues long. The germline V gene has CDR1 SGHDT and CDR2 YYEEEE. DNA of the CDR3: TGTGCCAGCAGCTCTAAGGACAGGGGGCGAGGTTCACCCCTCCACTTT. It encodes CASSSKDRGRGSPLHF. The complete variable domain, with remaining parts taken from reference TRBV5-6 and TRBJ1-6, reads DAGVTQSPTHLIKTRGQQVTLRCSPKSGHDTVSWYQQALGQGPQFIFQYYEEEERQRGNFPDRFSGHQFPNYSSELNVNALLLGDSALYLCASSSKDRGRGSPLHFGNGTRLTVT.

This sequence joins TRBV6-6 and TRBJ1-5; TRBD1 might be the D (6 bases). The CDR3 runs 15 residues. Germline assignment: CDR1 MNHNY and CDR2 SVGAGI (reference sequence). Trimming took 6 bases from V and 0 from J, leaving 12 bases between them. The CDR3, as DNA: TGTGCCAGCAGCTTAGACAGGAATAGCAATCAGCCCCAGCATTTT. It is translated as CASSLDRNSNQPQHF.

This clone came up a few times. This sequence joins TRBV7-9 and TRBJ1-5, with 9 nucleotides matching TRBD1. CDR3 size: 14 residues. V was clipped by 6 bases and J by 5 bases; unmatched bases: 5. CDR1 SEHNR and CDR2 FQNEAQ come from the germline V gene (reference sequence). The CDR3 DNA reads as TGTGCCAGCAGTGACAGGGGGGACGATCAGCCCCAGCATTTT. It is translated as CASSDRGDDQPQHF.

The gene calls are TRBV27 and TRBJ2-5; 8 bases match TRBD2. In germline, CDR1 is MNHEY, CDR2 SMNVEV (reference sequence). The CDR3 has 13 residues. The V segment lost 4 bases and the J segment 6 bases; nucleotides outside the gene matches: 4. The CDR3 nucleotides read TGTGCCAGCAGTTCCCGGGGGGGACAGACCCAGTACTTC. Translating gives CASSSRGGQTQYF.

The V and J genes are TRBV19 and TRBJ1-2, with D uncertain. The V end lost 4 bases, the J end lost 4 bases, and 16 bases lay between the germline ends. CDR3 size: 15 residues. Germline CDR1 LNHDA, CDR2 SQIVND (reference sequence). CDR3 region: CASSSSKIDAYGYTF. The CDR3 DNA reads TGTGCCAGTAGTAGTAGCAAGATAGACGCCTATGGCTACACCTTC.

This chain uses TRBV5-1 with TRBJ1-2; 11 bases map to TRBD1. The ends lost 4 bases at V and 6 bases at J; junction bases unmatched: 14. CDR3 length: 17 amino acids. CDR1 and CDR2 from the germline V gene are SGHRS and YFSETQ. CDR3 nucleotides: TGCGCCAGCAGCACGAGGGTGCTCGGACAGGGGGCAGATGGCTACACCTTC. It translates to CASSTRVLGQGADGYTF.

This clone was detected once. The J gene is TRBJ2-2, the V gene TRBV4-2; 7 bases map to TRBD2. J gave up 2 bases and V 3 bases, and 12 bases lay outside the gene matches. CDR1 is LGHNA, CDR2 YNFKEQ, per germline. CDR3 length: 18 residues. The CDR3: CASSHTPSGRVNTGELFF. CDR3 bases: TGTGCCAGCAGCCACACACCCTCGGGGAGGGTTAACACCGGGGAGCTGTTTTTT.